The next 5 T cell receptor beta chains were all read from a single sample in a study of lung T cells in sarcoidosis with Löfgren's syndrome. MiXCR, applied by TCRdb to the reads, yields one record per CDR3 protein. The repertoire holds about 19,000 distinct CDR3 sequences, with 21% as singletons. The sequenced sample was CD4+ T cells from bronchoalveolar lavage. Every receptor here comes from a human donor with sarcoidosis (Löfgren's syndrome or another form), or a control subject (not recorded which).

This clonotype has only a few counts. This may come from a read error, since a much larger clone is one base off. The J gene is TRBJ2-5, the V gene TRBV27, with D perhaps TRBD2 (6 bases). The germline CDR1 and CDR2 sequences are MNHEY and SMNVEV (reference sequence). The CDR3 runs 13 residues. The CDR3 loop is CASSTPPRETRYF. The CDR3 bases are TGTGCCAGCAGTACACCTCCTCGGGAGACCCGGTACTTC.

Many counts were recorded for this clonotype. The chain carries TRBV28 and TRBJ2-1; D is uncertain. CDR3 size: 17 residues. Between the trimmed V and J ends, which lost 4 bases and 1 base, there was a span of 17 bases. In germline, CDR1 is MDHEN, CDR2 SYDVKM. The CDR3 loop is CASSSSPGVTSYNEQFF. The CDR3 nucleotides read TGTGCCAGCAGTTCCTCTCCGGGTGTCACGTCCTACAATGAGCAGTTCTTC.

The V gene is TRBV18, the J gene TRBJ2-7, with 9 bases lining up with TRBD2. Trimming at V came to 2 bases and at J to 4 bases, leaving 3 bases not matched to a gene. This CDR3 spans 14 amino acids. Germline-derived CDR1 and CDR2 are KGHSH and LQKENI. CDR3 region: CASSPRTSAYEQYF. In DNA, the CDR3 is TGTGCCAGCTCACCAAGGACTAGCGCTTACGAGCAGTACTTC.

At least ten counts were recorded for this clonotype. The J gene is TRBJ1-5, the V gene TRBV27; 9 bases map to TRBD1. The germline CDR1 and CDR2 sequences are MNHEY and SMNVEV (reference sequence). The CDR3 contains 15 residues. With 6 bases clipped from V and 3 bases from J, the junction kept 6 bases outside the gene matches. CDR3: CASRSGTGINQPQHF. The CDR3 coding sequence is TGTGCCAGCAGATCCGGGACAGGGATCAATCAGCCCCAGCATTTT.

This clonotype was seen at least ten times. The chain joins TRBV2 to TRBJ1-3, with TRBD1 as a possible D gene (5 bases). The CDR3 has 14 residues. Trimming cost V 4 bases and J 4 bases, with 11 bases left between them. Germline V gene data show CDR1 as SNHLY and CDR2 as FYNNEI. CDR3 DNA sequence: TGTGCCAGCAGTGCCCGACAGATAGGAAACACCATATATTTT. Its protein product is CASSARQIGNTIYF.